The rows below give T cell receptor beta chains drawn from one sample of a study of blood T cell repertoires in COVID-19. Sequenced by immunoSEQ multiplex PCR; TCRdb stores in-frame clones only, minus some. Of 23,000 or so clones in the sample, roughly 83% were seen once. Sample: peripheral blood. The receptor set was obtained from a man in his forties with acute or convalescent COVID-19. CDR3s include the opening cysteine and the closing phenylalanine or tryptophan. The D gene is left open where the match is weak. The size field is filled for only some rows; it gives once, few, many or a size class.

NA,TRBJ2-7,TRBV6-5,NA,CASTKGGFGYEQYF,TGTGCCAGCACCAAGGGGGGGTTCGGCTACGAGCAGTACTTC
NA,TRBJ2-4,TRBV6-2/TRBV6-3,TRBD1,CASSQGTGGNIQYF,TGTGCCAGCAGCCAAGGGACAGGGGGTAACATTCAGTACTTC
NA,TRBJ2-2,TRBV11-3,TRBD2,CASSLTSGGNTGELFF,TGTGCCAGCAGTCTCACTAGCGGGGGCAACACCGGGGAGCTGTTTTTT
NA,TRBJ1-5,TRBV2,NA,CATTDGNQPQHF,TGTGCCACCACAGATGGCAATCAGCCCCAGCATTTT
NA,TRBJ2-6,TRBV10-3,TRBD2,CAISDPAGMRGANVLTF,TGTGCCATCAGTGACCCAGCGGGGATGCGGGGGGCCAACGTCCTGACTTTC
NA,TRBJ2-7,TRBV5-5,NA,CASSFDSWSEQYF,TGTGCCAGCAGCTTTGACAGTTGGTCCGAGCAGTACTTC
NA,TRBJ1-5,TRBV27,NA,CASSFNRVDQPQHF,TGTGCCAGCAGTTTTAACAGGGTGGATCAGCCCCAGCATTTT
NA,TRBJ2-3,TRBV19,TRBD1,CASSIYMGQGAITDTQYF,TGTGCCAGTAGTATCTACATGGGACAGGGGGCTATCACAGATACGCAGTATTTT
NA,TRBJ2-1,TRBV5-1,NA,CASSWGGDSYNEQFF,TGCGCCAGCAGCTGGGGGGGCGACTCCTACAATGAGCAGTTCTTC
NA,TRBJ2-1,TRBV24-1,TRBD2,CATSDQKAGVRYEQFF,TGTGCCACCAGTGATCAGAAGGCGGGAGTCCGGTATGAGCAGTTCTTC
few,TRBJ2-7,TRBV2,TRBD1,CASSGGQGALNEQYF,TGTGCCAGCAGTGGGGGACAGGGGGCTTTGAACGAGCAGTACTTC
NA,TRBJ1-1,TRBV2,NA,CASSDNPRFTEAFF,TGTGCCAGCAGTGATAACCCCAGGTTCACTGAAGCTTTCTTT
NA,TRBJ1-5,TRBV19,NA,CASSIDLGNQPQHF,TGTGCCAGTAGTATAGATTTAGGCAATCAGCCCCAGCATTTT
once,TRBJ2-5,TRBV18,NA,CASSPLGAETQYF,TGTGCCAGCTCACCATTGGGGGCAGAGACCCAGTACTTC
NA,TRBJ1-1,TRBV25-1,TRBD1,CASSDRQGSVTEAFF,TGTGCCAGCAGTGACAGACAGGGCTCGGTCACTGAAGCTTTCTTT
NA,TRBJ1-5,TRBV3-1/TRBV3-2,TRBD1,CASSPRQGNQPQHF,TGTGCCAGCAGCCCCAGACAGGGGAATCAGCCCCAGCATTTT
NA,TRBJ2-1,TRBV7-8,NA,CASSTLANEQFF,TGTGCCAGCAGCACACTAGCAAATGAGCAGTTCTTC